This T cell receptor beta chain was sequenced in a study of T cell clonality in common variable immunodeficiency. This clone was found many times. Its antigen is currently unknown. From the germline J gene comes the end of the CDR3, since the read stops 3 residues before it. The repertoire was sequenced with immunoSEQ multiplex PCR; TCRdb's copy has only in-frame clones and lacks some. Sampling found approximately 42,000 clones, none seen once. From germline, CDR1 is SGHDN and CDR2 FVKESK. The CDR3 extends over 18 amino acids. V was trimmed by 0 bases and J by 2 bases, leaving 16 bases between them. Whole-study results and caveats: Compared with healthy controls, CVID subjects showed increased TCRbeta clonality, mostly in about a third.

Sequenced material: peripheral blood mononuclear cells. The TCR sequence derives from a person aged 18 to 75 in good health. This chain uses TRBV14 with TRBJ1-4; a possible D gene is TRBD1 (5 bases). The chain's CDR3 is CASSQDPSGWSTNEKLFF. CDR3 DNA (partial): TGTGCCAGCAGCCAAGATCCATCAGGGTGGAGTACTAATGAAAAA.